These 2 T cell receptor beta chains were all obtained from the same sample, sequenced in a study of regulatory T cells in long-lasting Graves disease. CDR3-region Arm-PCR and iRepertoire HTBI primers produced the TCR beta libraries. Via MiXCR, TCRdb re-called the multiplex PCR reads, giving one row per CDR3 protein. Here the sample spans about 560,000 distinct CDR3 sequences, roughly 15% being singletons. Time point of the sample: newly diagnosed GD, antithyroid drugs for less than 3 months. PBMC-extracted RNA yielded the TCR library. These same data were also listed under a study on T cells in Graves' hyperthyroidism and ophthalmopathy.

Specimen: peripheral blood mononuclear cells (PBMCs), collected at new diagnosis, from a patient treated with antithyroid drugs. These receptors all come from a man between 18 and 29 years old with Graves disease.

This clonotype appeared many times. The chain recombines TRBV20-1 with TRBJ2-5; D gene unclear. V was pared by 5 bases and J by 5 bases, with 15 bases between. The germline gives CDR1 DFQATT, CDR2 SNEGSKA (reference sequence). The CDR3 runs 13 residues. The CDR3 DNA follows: TGCAGTGCTCCCGTTAGGTTGCGGGAGACCCAGTACTTC. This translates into CSAPVRLRETQYF.

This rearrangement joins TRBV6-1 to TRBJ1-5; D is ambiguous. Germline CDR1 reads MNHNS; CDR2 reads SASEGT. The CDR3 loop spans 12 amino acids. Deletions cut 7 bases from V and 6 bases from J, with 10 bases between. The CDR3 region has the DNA TGTGCCAGCAACCGGCTCGCTCAGCCCCAGCATTTT. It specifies CASNRLAQPQHF.